This T cell receptor beta chain derives from a study of blood T cell repertoires in COVID-19. Background on the study: The origin of the acute and convalescent COVID-19 samples was the United States, Italy and Spain.

Two negative PCRs, clearance, or symptom resolution were required of recovered Cohort 3 donors. Generated by immunoSEQ multiplex PCR, the TCRdb table keeps only in-frame clones and is missing some. The sample gives hundreds of thousands of clones, 75% to 90% of which show up once; 4.5% to 6.5% is in the top ten. Per germline, CDR1 MNHEY and CDR2 SMNVEV (reference sequence). CDR3 length equals 15 residues. V was clipped by 6 bases and J by 0 bases, with 9 bases between them. The rearrangement uses TRBV27 and TRBJ1-6; D uncertain. The sequenced sample was PBMCs or T cells enriched from blood (not recorded which). The origin of this receptor is a man between 60 and 75 years old who had recovered from COVID-19. This chain's CDR3 is CASSPSISYNSPLHF. In DNA, the CDR3 is TGTGCCAGCAGCCCGAGCATCTCCTATAATTCACCCCTCCACTTT.